This T cell receptor beta chain was captured in a study of cytomegalovirus exposure and HLA in healthy donors. The PCR employed 60 Vbeta primers together with 13 Jbeta primers. Clones were sequenced by immunoSEQ multiplex PCR, and TCRdb holds only the in-frame ones, with some missing. Listed are some 51,000 clones; roughly 9.6% falls within the top ten. Study-level findings and limits: Testing in vitro showed three CMV-associated chains specific for CMV antigens. There were reportedly fewer N-insertions in an Asian-associated ancestry cluster than the approximately 640-donor mean, in a later analysis.

About this clone: What it binds is unknown.

Per the germline V gene, CDR1 is SGHTA and CDR2 is FQGTGA. The V and J ends lost 4 bases and 4 bases, in that order; junction bases with no gene match: 5. The CDR3 spans 15 residues. This chain connects TRBV7-3 to TRBJ2-3; 10 bases are a match to TRBD2. This clonotype was sampled from a man aged 50 to 60 in good health and CMV-seropositive. Sequencing was carried out using PBMCs. CDR3 sequence: CASSSLAGGADTQYF. The CDR3 region has the DNA TGTGCCAGCAGCTCCTTAGCGGGAGGCGCAGATACGCAGTATTTT.